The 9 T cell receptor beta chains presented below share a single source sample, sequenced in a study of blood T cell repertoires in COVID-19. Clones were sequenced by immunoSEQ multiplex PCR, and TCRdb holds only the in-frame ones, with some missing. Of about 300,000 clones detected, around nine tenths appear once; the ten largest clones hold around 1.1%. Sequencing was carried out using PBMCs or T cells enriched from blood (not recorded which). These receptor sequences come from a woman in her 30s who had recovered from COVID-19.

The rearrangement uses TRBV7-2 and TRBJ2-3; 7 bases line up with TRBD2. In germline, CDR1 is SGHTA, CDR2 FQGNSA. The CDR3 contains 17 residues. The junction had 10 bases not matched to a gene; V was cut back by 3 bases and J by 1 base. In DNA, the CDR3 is TGTGCCAGCAGCTTCCTCCCCCCGGGAGGAGGCACAGATACGCAGTATTTT. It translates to CASSFLPPGGGTDTQYF. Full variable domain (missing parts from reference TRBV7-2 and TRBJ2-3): GAGVSQSPSNKVTEKGKDVELRCDPISGHTALYWYRQSLGQGLEFLIYFQGNSAPDKSGLPSDRFSAERTGGSVSTLTIQRTQQEDSAVYLCASSFLPPGGGTDTQYFGPGTRLTVL.

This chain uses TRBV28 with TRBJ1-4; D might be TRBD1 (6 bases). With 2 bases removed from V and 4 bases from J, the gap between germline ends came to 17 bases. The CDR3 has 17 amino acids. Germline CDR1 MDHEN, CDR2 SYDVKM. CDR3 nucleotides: TGTGCCAGCAGTTTAGTCAGGGGACCCAGAAGTAATGAAAAACTGTTTTTT. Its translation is CASSLVRGPRSNEKLFF.

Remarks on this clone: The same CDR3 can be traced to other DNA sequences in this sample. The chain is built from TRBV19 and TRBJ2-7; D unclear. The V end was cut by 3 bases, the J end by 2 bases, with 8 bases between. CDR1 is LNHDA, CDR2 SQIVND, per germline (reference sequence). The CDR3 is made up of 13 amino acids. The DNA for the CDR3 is TGTGCCAGTAGTATTGGGCTGGCCTACGAGCAGTACTTC. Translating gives CASSIGLAYEQYF.

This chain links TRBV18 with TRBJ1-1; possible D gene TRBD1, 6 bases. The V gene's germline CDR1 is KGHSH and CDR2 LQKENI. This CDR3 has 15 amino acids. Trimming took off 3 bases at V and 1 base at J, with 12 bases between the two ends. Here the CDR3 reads CASSPGRDKNTEAFF. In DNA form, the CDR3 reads TGTGCCAGCTCACCCGGCAGGGACAAGAACACTGAAGCTTTCTTT.

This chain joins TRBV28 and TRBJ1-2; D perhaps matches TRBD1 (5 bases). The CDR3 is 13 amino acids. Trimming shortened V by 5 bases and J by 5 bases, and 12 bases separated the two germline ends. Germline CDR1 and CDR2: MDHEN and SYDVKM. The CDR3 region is CASSQLGGYGYTF. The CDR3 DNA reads TGTGCCAGCAGTCAACTCGGGGGGTATGGCTACACCTTC.

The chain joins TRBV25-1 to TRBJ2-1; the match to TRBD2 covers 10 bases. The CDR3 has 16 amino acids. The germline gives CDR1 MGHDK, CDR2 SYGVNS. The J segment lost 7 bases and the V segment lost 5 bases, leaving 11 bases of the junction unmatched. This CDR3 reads CASSPPPSGSRNEQFF. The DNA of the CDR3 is TGTGCCAGCAGTCCCCCTCCTAGCGGGAGTAGAAATGAGCAGTTCTTC.

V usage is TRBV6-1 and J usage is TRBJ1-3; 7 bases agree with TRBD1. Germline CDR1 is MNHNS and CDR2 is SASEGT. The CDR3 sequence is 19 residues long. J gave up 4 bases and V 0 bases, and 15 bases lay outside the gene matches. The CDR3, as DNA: TGTGCCAGCAGTGAAGCCGTAAATCTACAGGGGTCGCGCGGAAACACCATATATTTT. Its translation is CASSEAVNLQGSRGNTIYF.

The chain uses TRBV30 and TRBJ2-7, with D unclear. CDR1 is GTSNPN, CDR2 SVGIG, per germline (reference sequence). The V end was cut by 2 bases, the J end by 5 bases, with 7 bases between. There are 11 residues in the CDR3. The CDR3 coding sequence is TGTGCCTGGAGTACAGCCCACGAGCAGTACTTC. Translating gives CAWSTAHEQYF.

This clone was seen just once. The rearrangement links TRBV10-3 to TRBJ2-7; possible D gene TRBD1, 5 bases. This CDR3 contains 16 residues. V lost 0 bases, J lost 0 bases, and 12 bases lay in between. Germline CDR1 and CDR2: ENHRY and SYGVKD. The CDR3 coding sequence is TGTGCCATCAGTGAGTCGATGGGGCGGAGCTCCTACGAGCAGTACTTC. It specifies CAISESMGRSSYEQYF.